The rows below give T cell receptor beta chains drawn from one sample of a study of blood T cell repertoires in COVID-19. The data were produced by immunoSEQ multiplex PCR, yet TCRdb's version contains in-frame clones alone and is incomplete. Of fewer than 300,000 clones in the sample, roughly 88% were seen once. Sequenced: peripheral blood. Receptors were obtained from a human donor with COVID-19, enrolled during active disease. The donor label of this sample is uncertain. Both conserved end residues are part of each CDR3. Each record gives: clone size, V gene, J gene, D gene, CDR3 DNA, CDR3 protein. The D gene is left open where the match is weak. Rows may omit the clone size; those that give it use once, few, many or a size class.

size: -
V: TRBV30
J: TRBJ2-5
D: TRBD1
DNA: TGTGCCTGGAGTACAGGGGGGACTCAGACCCAGTACTTC
CDR3: CAWSTGGTQTQYF

size: -
V: TRBV30
J: TRBJ2-5
D: TRBD2
DNA: TGTGCCTGCCCCGGGACTAGCGGGACCGAGACCCAGTACTTC
CDR3: CACPGTSGTETQYF

size: -
V: TRBV5-1
J: TRBJ1-2
D: -
DNA: TGCGCCAGCAGCTTGGACGCCCCGGTAGATGGCTACACCTTC
CDR3: CASSLDAPVDGYTF

size: -
V: TRBV28
J: TRBJ2-7
D: -
DNA: TGTGCCAGCAGACCGACAGCTTCCTACGAGCAGTACTTC
CDR3: CASRPTASYEQYF

size: few
V: TRBV2
J: TRBJ2-7
D: -
DNA: TGTGCCAGCAGTGAAGAGAGGCAGTACTACGAGCAGTACTTC
CDR3: CASSEERQYYEQYF

size: -
V: TRBV19
J: TRBJ1-1
D: TRBD1
DNA: TGTGCCAGTAAGATGAGGGAGACAGGGACTGAAGCTTTCTTT
CDR3: CASKMRETGTEAFF

size: -
V: TRBV7-3
J: TRBJ2-3
D: -
DNA: TGTGCCAGCAGCTCTCTAGTAAGCGGCGCAGATACGCAGTATTTT
CDR3: CASSSLVSGADTQYF

size: -
V: TRBV7-3
J: TRBJ2-5
D: TRBD2
DNA: TGTGCCAGCAGCTTAACGCGGGGGGAGACCCAGTACTTC
CDR3: CASSLTRGETQYF

size: -
V: TRBV7-2
J: TRBJ2-3
D: TRBD2
DNA: TGTGCCAGCAGCTCCTCTTTGTGGGAGGGCCTGACAGATACGCAGTATTTT
CDR3: CASSSSLWEGLTDTQYF

size: -
V: TRBV18
J: TRBJ2-7
D: -
DNA: TGTGCCAGCTCACCAGGGCAGGGTGAGCAGTACTTC
CDR3: CASSPGQGEQYF

size: -
V: TRBV7-2
J: TRBJ1-2
D: -
DNA: TGTGCCAGCAGCTTACTGGGCAAGCCTTATGGCTACACCTTC
CDR3: CASSLLGKPYGYTF

size: -
V: TRBV11-2
J: TRBJ2-3
D: TRBD2
DNA: TGTGCCAGCAGCCAGAACCTAGCGGGAGAATCAGATACGCAGTATTTT
CDR3: CASSQNLAGESDTQYF

size: -
V: TRBV14
J: TRBJ1-1
D: -
DNA: TGTGCCAGCAGACTGATGGGGACAATCAACACTGAAGCTTTCTTT
CDR3: CASRLMGTINTEAFF

size: -
V: TRBV5-5
J: TRBJ1-5
D: -
DNA: TGTGCCAGCAGCCTGCAGTTGGCTCAGCCCCAGCATTTT
CDR3: CASSLQLAQPQHF

size: -
V: TRBV15
J: TRBJ1-4
D: -
DNA: TGTGCCACCAGCGGGTGGCCGGGAGGCCAAAATGAAAAACTGTTTTTT
CDR3: CATSGWPGGQNEKLFF

size: -
V: TRBV28
J: TRBJ1-1
D: -
DNA: TGTGCCAGCAGGAGGGGGTGGATGAACACTGAAGCTTTCTTT
CDR3: CASRRGWMNTEAFF

size: -
V: TRBV25-1
J: TRBJ1-6
D: -
DNA: TGTGCCAGCAGTGAATCACAGGATTCACCCCTCCACTTT
CDR3: CASSESQDSPLHF

size: -
V: TRBV19
J: TRBJ1-5
D: -
DNA: TGTGCCAGTAGTATAGGGGCAGGGTCGGAGCAGCCCCAGCATTTT
CDR3: CASSIGAGSEQPQHF

size: -
V: TRBV11-2
J: TRBJ2-2
D: TRBD2
DNA: TGTGCCAGCAGCTTCCGACGAACAGGGACTAGCTTAGACACCGGGGAGCTGTTTTTT
CDR3: CASSFRRTGTSLDTGELFF

size: many
V: TRBV7-2
J: TRBJ1-2
D: -
DNA: TGTGCCAGCAGCTTAGTCCCAGTTAACTATGGCTACACCTTC
CDR3: CASSLVPVNYGYTF

size: -
V: TRBV10-1
J: TRBJ1-6
D: -
DNA: TGCGCCAGCAGTGAGAAGCGGATAGGGAGGCTCTCCTATAATTCACCCCTCCACTTT
CDR3: CASSEKRIGRLSYNSPLHF

size: -
V: TRBV4-2
J: TRBJ1-4
D: -
DNA: TGTGCCAGCAGCCAAGGGCACGAAAAACTGTTTTTT
CDR3: CASSQGHEKLFF

size: -
V: TRBV28
J: TRBJ2-3
D: TRBD2
DNA: TGTGCCAGCAGTGTGGGCGGGAGAACAGATACGCAGTATTTT
CDR3: CASSVGGRTDTQYF

size: -
V: TRBV25-1
J: TRBJ1-4
D: -
DNA: TGTGCCAGTTCTCTTAGGGGGGGCGCGACTAATGAAAAACTGTTTTTT
CDR3: CASSLRGGATNEKLFF